The clone carrying this T cell receptor beta chain was detected only a few times. Its cognate antigen is unknown. TCRdb re-analysed the RT-PCR reads in MiXCR, keeping a single row per CDR3 protein. The sample lists a few hundred thousand distinct CDR3 sequences, 10% to 15% occurring once. Trimming at V came to 2 bases and at J to 4 bases, leaving 4 bases not matched to a gene. Germline-derived CDR1 and CDR2 are MGHDK and SYGVNS. The CDR3 runs 14 residues. These data are taken from a study of response to subunit inactivated influenza vaccine. Study-wide points: New T cells are recruited in small numbers by each seasonal influenza vaccination, according to the authors' suggestion.

The sequences come from non-naive T cells sorted from PBMCs, collected less than 15 days before vaccination. V and J are TRBV25-1 and TRBJ1-1; 7 bases line up with TRBD1. The receptor was derived from a man between 45 and 60 years old who received an inactivated influenza vaccine. The CDR3 here is CASSETGASTEAFF. The DNA of the CDR3 is TGTGCCAGCAGTGAAACAGGGGCCAGCACTGAAGCTTTCTTT.